Below, one T cell receptor (beta chain) is given with its context. The target antigen is unknown. The protocol was immunoSEQ multiplex PCR, while the TCRdb copy is restricted to in-frame clones and leaves out a portion. Of a few million clones in the sample, roughly 95% were seen once. These data belong to a study of shared clonotypes between healthy human individuals. Findings of the study overall: Clonotypes that were shared across a few donors made up around 5% of naive CD4 clonotypes. Tissue TCR repertoires likely differ from these blood-only repertoires. An effect of sequencing depth on clonotype sharing among donors was expected.

The CDR3 has 13 residues. Germline V gives CDR1 SNHLY, CDR2 FYNNEI. V was clipped by 5 bases and J by 0 bases, with 7 bases between them. A CD45RA+ naive subset and a CD45RA-negative memory subset were split from CD4+ cells. The receptor was derived from a man aged 18 to 30 in good health. This chain connects TRBV2 to TRBJ1-1; D is unresolved. The sample comprised naive CD4+ T cells sorted from blood. The subset denotes: CD45RA+ positively selected. The CDR3 DNA reads TGTGCCAGCAGTATTAGCATGAACACTGAAGCTTTCTTT. It specifies CASSISMNTEAFF.